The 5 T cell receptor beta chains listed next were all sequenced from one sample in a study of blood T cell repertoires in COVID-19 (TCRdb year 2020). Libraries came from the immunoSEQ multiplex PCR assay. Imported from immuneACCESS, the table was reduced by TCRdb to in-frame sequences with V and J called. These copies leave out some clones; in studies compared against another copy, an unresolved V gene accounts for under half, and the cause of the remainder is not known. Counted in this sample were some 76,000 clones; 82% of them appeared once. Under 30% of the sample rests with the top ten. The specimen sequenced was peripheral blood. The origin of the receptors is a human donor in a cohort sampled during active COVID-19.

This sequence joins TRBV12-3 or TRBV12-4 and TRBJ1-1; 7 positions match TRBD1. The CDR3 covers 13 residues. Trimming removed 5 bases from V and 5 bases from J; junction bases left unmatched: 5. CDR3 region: CASSATGATEAFF. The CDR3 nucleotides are TGTGCCAGCAGTGCCACAGGGGCGACTGAAGCTTTCTTT.

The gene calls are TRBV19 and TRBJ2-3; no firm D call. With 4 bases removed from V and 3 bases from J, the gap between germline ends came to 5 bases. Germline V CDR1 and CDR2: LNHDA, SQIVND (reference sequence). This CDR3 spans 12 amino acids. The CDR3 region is CASSTSTDTQYF. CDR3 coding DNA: TGTGCCAGTAGTACTTCGACAGATACGCAGTATTTT.

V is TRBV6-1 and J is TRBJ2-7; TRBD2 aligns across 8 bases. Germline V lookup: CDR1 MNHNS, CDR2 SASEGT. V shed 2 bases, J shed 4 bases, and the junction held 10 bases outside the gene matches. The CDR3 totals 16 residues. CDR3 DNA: TGTGCCAGCAGTGAACGGGTTGGGGGACTAGTTTACGAGCAGTACTTC. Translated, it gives CASSERVGGLVYEQYF.

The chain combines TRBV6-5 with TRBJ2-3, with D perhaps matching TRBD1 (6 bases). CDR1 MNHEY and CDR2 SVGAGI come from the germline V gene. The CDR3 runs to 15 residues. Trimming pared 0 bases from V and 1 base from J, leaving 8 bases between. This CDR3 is CASSYSGARTDTQYF. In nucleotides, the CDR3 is TGTGCCAGCAGTTACTCGGGGGCCCGCACAGATACGCAGTATTTT.

The CDR3 protein is CASSVAGSRFGEKLFF. The CDR3 DNA sequence: TGTGCCAGCAGTGTGGCCGGGAGCCGATTTGGTGAAAAACTGTTTTTT. V is TRBV5-4 and J is TRBJ1-4; D unclear. V lost 5 bases, J lost 7 bases, and 21 bases lay in between. CDR1 and CDR2 (germline): SGHNT, YYREEE (reference sequence). This CDR3 spans 16 amino acids.